The rows below give T cell receptor beta chains drawn from one sample of a study of cytomegalovirus exposure and HLA in healthy donors. Generated by immunoSEQ multiplex PCR, the TCRdb table keeps only in-frame clones and is missing some. The sample includes 170,000 or so clones, around 83% seen only once; the top ten take 1.5% to 2%. Input material: PBMCs. These receptors were obtained from a man aged 50 to 60 in good health and CMV-seronegative. Each CDR3 is given with its conserved first and last residue. The order of the fields is V gene, D gene, clone size, J gene, CDR3 protein, CDR3 DNA. The D gene is left open where the match is weak. Not all rows give a size; the values are once, few, many and, for expanded clones, a class.

TRBV5-1,TRBD1,-,TRBJ2-3,CASSWGQAADTQYF,TGCGCCAGCAGCTGGGGACAGGCGGCAGATACGCAGTATTTT
TRBV19,TRBD1,-,TRBJ1-5,CASSPDRGLQPQHF,TGTGCCAGTAGTCCGGACAGGGGGCTTCAGCCCCAGCATTTT
TRBV7-9,TRBD2,-,TRBJ2-2,CASSSPQAGVTAGELFF,TGTGCCAGCAGCTCCCCCCAAGCGGGAGTAACAGCCGGGGAGCTGTTTTTT
TRBV5-1,-,-,TRBJ1-5,CASRNWGGNQPQHF,TGCGCCAGCCGAAATTGGGGGGGCAATCAGCCCCAGCATTTT
TRBV18,-,-,TRBJ2-3,CASSIQTDTQYF,TGTGCCAGCTCAATCCAGACAGATACGCAGTATTTT
TRBV29-1,-,-,TRBJ1-3,CSVLINSGNTIYF,TGCAGCGTTTTAATAAACTCTGGAAACACCATATATTTT
TRBV6-5,-,-,TRBJ1-3,CASSYGQGVYGNTIYF,TGTGCCAGCAGTTACGGGCAGGGTGTTTACGGAAACACCATATATTTT
TRBV7-8,TRBD1,once,TRBJ1-2,CASSPRDSHFYGYTF,TGTGCCAGCAGCCCCCGGGACAGCCATTTCTATGGCTACACCTTC
TRBV7-3,TRBD2,-,TRBJ2-4,CASSPGGSIQYF,TGTGCCAGCAGCCCCGGGGGGAGCATTCAGTACTTC
TRBV6-5,TRBD2,-,TRBJ2-7,CASTTWEGYEQYF,TGTGCCAGCACCACATGGGAGGGGTACGAGCAGTACTTC
TRBV11-1,TRBD2,few,TRBJ2-3,CASTVLASGSGTQYF,TGTGCCAGCACCGTCCTGGCTAGCGGGAGTGGTACGCAGTATTTT
TRBV25-1,-,once,TRBJ1-2,CASSSGNNYGYTF,TGTGCCAGCAGCTCCGGGAATAACTATGGCTACACCTTC
TRBV6-6,TRBD2,few,TRBJ2-2,CASSLVAGLKAGELFF,TGTGCCAGCAGTTTAGTAGCGGGATTAAAGGCCGGGGAGCTGTTTTTT
TRBV4-1,TRBD1,-,TRBJ1-1,CASSQEGQGRRAFF,TGCGCCAGCAGCCAAGAGGGACAGGGTCGGAGAGCTTTCTTT
TRBV6-6,TRBD1,-,TRBJ1-5,CATGQGLRENQPQHF,TGTGCCACCGGACAGGGGCTACGAGAGAATCAGCCCCAGCATTTT
TRBV19,TRBD1,few,TRBJ1-2,CASSMGQGARGYTF,TGTGCCAGTAGTATGGGACAGGGGGCGCGTGGCTACACCTTC
TRBV18,-,once,TRBJ2-5,CASSPRGRQETQYF,TGTGCCAGCTCACCACGGGGCAGGCAAGAGACCCAGTACTTC
TRBV14,-,-,TRBJ2-1,CASSQESRTLNNEQFF,TGTGCCAGCAGCCAAGAGTCCCGAACGCTAAACAATGAGCAGTTCTTC
TRBV6-5,-,once,TRBJ2-1,CASSYGNRDEQFF,TGTGCCAGCAGTTACGGCAACAGGGACGAGCAGTTCTTC
TRBV28,TRBD1,few,TRBJ1-1,CASATGGPPNTEAFF,TGTGCCAGCGCGACAGGGGGACCGCCGAACACTGAAGCTTTCTTT
TRBV19,TRBD2,-,TRBJ2-5,CASSIKVSAGGTQYF,TGTGCCAGTAGTATTAAAGTATCGGCGGGGGGGACCCAGTACTTC
TRBV11-3,TRBD1,-,TRBJ2-7,CASSLNRGSYEQYF,TGTGCCAGCAGCTTAAACAGGGGGTCCTACGAGCAGTACTTC
TRBV27,-,-,TRBJ2-7,CASLATGTYEQYF,TGTGCCAGCCTAGCTACAGGGACCTACGAGCAGTACTTC
TRBV2,-,-,TRBJ1-1,CASSAAWNEDEAFF,TGTGCCAGCAGCGCAGCATGGAACGAGGATGAAGCTTTCTTT
TRBV7-9,-,-,TRBJ1-5,CASSLVGPGRIGFNQPQHF,TGTGCCAGCAGCTTAGTGGGGCCGGGCAGGATTGGGTTCAATCAGCCCCAGCATTTT
TRBV7-9,-,-,TRBJ1-1,CSSSSNGGGTEAFF,TGTTCCAGCAGCTCAAATGGGGGGGGCACTGAAGCTTTCTTT
TRBV5-1,-,-,TRBJ2-3,CASSPRWDKSTDTQYF,TGCGCCAGCAGCCCCAGATGGGACAAGAGCACAGATACGCAGTATTTT
TRBV10-3,TRBD2,-,TRBJ2-3,CAISESGGGNTDTQYF,TGTGCCATCAGTGAGTCGGGCGGGGGAAACACAGATACGCAGTATTTT
TRBV2,TRBD1,once,TRBJ1-5,CASRGQGRQPQHF,TGTGCCAGCAGAGGACAGGGGAGGCAGCCCCAGCATTTT
TRBV7-2,TRBD1,-,TRBJ1-3,CASSLGQGRAGNTIYF,TGTGCCAGCAGCTTGGGACAGGGACGTGCCGGAAACACCATATATTTT
TRBV7-3,-,-,TRBJ2-2,CASSRTVNTGELFF,TGTGCCAGCAGCAGGACAGTTAACACCGGGGAGCTGTTTTTT
TRBV19,TRBD1,-,TRBJ1-1,CASSPWDSARTEAFF,TGTGCCAGTAGTCCCTGGGACAGTGCACGCACTGAAGCTTTCTTT
TRBV25-1,TRBD1,-,TRBJ1-2,CASSELGRQGASGYTF,TGTGCCAGCAGTGAATTAGGTAGGCAGGGGGCGTCCGGCTACACCTTC
TRBV7-8,-,once,TRBJ2-6,CASSLRREGTSGANVLTF,TGTGCCAGCAGCTTAAGGAGGGAAGGAACCTCTGGGGCCAACGTCCTGACTTTC
TRBV6-4,-,once,TRBJ1-2,CASSGGLGGGYTF,TGTGCCAGCAGTGGTGGGCTTGGAGGTGGCTACACCTTC
TRBV11-2,-,-,TRBJ1-3,CASSPWEGASPTIYF,TGTGCCAGCAGCCCATGGGAGGGTGCTTCGCCCACCATATATTTT
TRBV7-2,TRBD1,-,TRBJ2-3,CASSLGQGQKDTQYF,TGTGCCAGCAGCCTTGGACAGGGTCAGAAAGATACGCAGTATTTT
TRBV5-1,-,-,TRBJ2-7,CASSWGDSAYEQYF,TGCGCCAGCAGCTGGGGGGACAGTGCCTACGAGCAGTACTTC
TRBV2,-,-,TRBJ2-1,CASEGGTYNEQFF,TGTGCCAGTGAGGGGGGGACCTACAATGAGCAGTTCTTC
TRBV7-6,TRBD2,-,TRBJ2-5,CASSLPPAGVSQETQYF,TGTGCCAGCAGCTTACCCCCAGCGGGAGTTTCCCAAGAGACCCAGTACTTC
TRBV28,-,-,TRBJ1-1,CASSLSRGGNTEAFF,TGTGCCAGCAGTTTAAGCAGGGGTGGGAACACTGAAGCTTTCTTT
TRBV4-3,-,-,TRBJ2-7,CASSQGYSSSYEQYF,TGCGCCAGCAGCCAAGGCTATTCGAGCTCCTACGAGCAGTACTTC
TRBV7-2,-,-,TRBJ1-5,CASSLEERNQPQHF,TGTGCCAGCAGCTTAGAAGAGCGCAATCAGCCCCAGCATTTT
TRBV5-1,TRBD1,-,TRBJ1-1,CASKTGTGMGTEAFF,TGCGCCAGCAAAACCGGGACAGGGATGGGTACTGAAGCTTTCTTT
TRBV4-2,TRBD2,-,TRBJ2-2,CASSQVEGLAPTGELFF,TGTGCCAGCAGCCAAGTGGAGGGACTAGCCCCCACCGGGGAGCTGTTTTTT
TRBV2,TRBD1,few,TRBJ1-1,CASRGQFLDTEAFF,TGTGCCAGCAGGGGACAGTTCCTGGACACTGAAGCTTTCTTT